This TCR beta chain emerged from a study of cytotoxic CD8 clonotypes in ibrutinib-treated CLL. Germline CDR1 is MDHEN and CDR2 is SYDVKM. V was pared by 2 bases and J by 4 bases, with 6 bases of the junction left unmatched. The CDR3 has 16 residues. TCRdb's table, derived via immunoSEQ multiplex PCR, lists solely in-frame clones and lacks some. This sample has about 30,000 clones, with approximately 62% found just once. This sequence was found in a human donor with chronic lymphocytic leukemia. The chain couples TRBV28 to TRBJ2-7, with 12 bases matching TRBD2. The material sequenced was PBMCs, taken before ibrutinib treatment. The chain's CDR3 is CASSLAGLAGLYEQYF. CDR3 DNA sequence: TGTGCCAGCAGTTTAGCCGGACTAGCGGGATTATACGAGCAGTACTTC.